The 31 T cell receptor beta chains in this list originate from one sample, sequenced in a study of OX40 agonist ivuxolimab in advanced cancers. The assay was immunoSEQ multiplex PCR, and TCRdb's table has in-frame clones only and misses some. Of under 55,000 clones in the sample, 65% to 90% were seen once. The sample in question was CD4+ or CD8+ T cells sorted from blood, obtained in a trial of the OX40 agonist ivuxolimab. These receptors originate from an adult with an advanced solid tumor such as melanoma, head and neck, liver or kidney cancer.

The table lists this clone with a count of one. This chain uses TRBV5-6 with TRBJ2-7; tentatively, D is TRBD2 (6 bases). The CDR3 is 18 amino acids. Germline CDR1 SGHDT, CDR2 YYEEEE. V was trimmed by 3 bases and J by 4 bases, leaving 26 bases between them. The CDR3 DNA reads as TGTGCCAGCAGCTGGGTGGGTCGGCCAACCATCGGGGGATACGAGCAGTACTTC. It codes for CASSWVGRPTIGGYEQYF.

V and J are TRBV11-3 and TRBJ2-1; a possible D gene is TRBD1 (7 bases). The CDR3 totals 17 residues. The germline V gene encodes CDR1 SGHNT and CDR2 YENEEA. With 4 bases removed from V and 3 bases from J, the gap between germline ends came to 19 bases. The CDR3 protein is CASSSQGVASVYNEQFF. The DNA of the CDR3 is TGTGCCAGCAGCTCCCAGGGGGTGGCTAGCGTCTACAATGAGCAGTTCTTC.

This rearrangement joins TRBV1 to TRBJ2-7; TRBD1, as called in the table, went unchecked against the DNA. TRBV1 is a listed pseudogene. The CDR3 has 15 residues. This chain's CDR3 is CTSSQDPGCGYEQYF. The CDR3 DNA sequence: TGCACCAGCAGCCAAGATCCAGGGTGCGGCTACGAGCAGTACTTC.

The gene calls are TRBV2 and TRBJ1-1; D remains ambiguous. The CDR3 is made up of 13 amino acids. Germline CDR1 reads SNHLY; CDR2 reads FYNNEI. V was trimmed by 7 bases and J by 6 bases, leaving 15 bases between them. The CDR3: CASILLGGAEAFF. The CDR3 DNA follows: TGTGCCAGCATCCTACTGGGCGGCGCTGAAGCTTTCTTT.

The J gene is TRBJ2-1, the V gene TRBV6-1, with D tentatively TRBD1 (6 bases). The V end was cut by 5 bases, the J end by 4 bases, with 12 bases between. CDR1 MNHNS and CDR2 SASEGT come from the germline V gene. The CDR3 has 14 residues. CDR3 sequence (DNA): TGTGCCAGCAGTTTAGATGACAGGTACAATGAGCAGTTCTTC. Translation: CASSLDDRYNEQFF.

The chain employs TRBV30 and TRBJ1-3, with unresolved D. This CDR3 spans 13 amino acids. The V gene's germline CDR1 is GTSNPN and CDR2 SVGIG (reference sequence). V lost 1 base to trimming and J lost 3 bases, with 7 bases between them. CDR3 bases: TGTGCCTGGAGTGGTGCCGTTGGAAACACCATATATTTT. The encoded protein is CAWSGAVGNTIYF. Using reference TRBV30 and TRBJ1-3 for the parts outside the CDR3, the full variable domain is SQTIHQWPATLVQPVGSPLSLECTVEGTSNPNLYWYRQAAGRGLQLLFYSVGIGQISSEVPQNLSASRPQDRQFILSSKKLLLSDSGFYLCAWSGAVGNTIYFGEGSWLTVV.

The chain recombines TRBV9 with TRBJ1-6; 10 bases line up with TRBD1. Germline V gene data show CDR1 as SGDLS and CDR2 as YYNGEE. The J segment lost 6 bases and the V segment lost 4 bases, leaving 10 bases of the junction unmatched. The CDR3 has 17 amino acids. CDR3 bases: TGTGCCAGCAGCCCGGGACAGGGGAAGATGGGTAATTCACCCCTCCACTTT. It is translated as CASSPGQGKMGNSPLHF.

The genes are TRBV29-1 and TRBJ1-1; D gene uncertain. Germline CDR1 is SQVTM and CDR2 is ANQGSEA. CDR3 length: 13 residues. Trimming pared 4 bases from V and 0 bases from J, leaving 9 bases between. CDR3 bases: TGCAGCGTTGTCGGAGAAATGAACACTGAAGCTTTCTTT. It encodes CSVVGEMNTEAFF. The full variable domain, its missing parts supplied by reference TRBV29-1 and TRBJ1-1, is SAVISQKPSRDICQRGTSLTIQCQVDSQVTMMFWYRQQPGQSLTLIATANQGSEATYESGFVIDKFPISRPNLTFSTLTVSNMSPEDSSIYLCSVVGEMNTEAFFGQGTRLTVV.

V usage is TRBV19 and J usage is TRBJ1-1; D call uncertain. CDR3 length: 12 residues. Germline V lookup: CDR1 LNHDA, CDR2 SQIVND (reference sequence). Deletions cut 6 bases from V and 0 bases from J, with 5 bases between. The CDR3 coding sequence is TGTGCCAGTAGGGACGTGAACACTGAAGCTTTCTTT. Translating it yields CASRDVNTEAFF.

V is TRBV5-6 and J is TRBJ2-1, with D maybe TRBD1 (5 bases). V lost 0 bases, J lost 2 bases, and 9 bases lay in between. There are 15 residues in the CDR3. Germline CDR1 and CDR2: SGHDT and YYEEEE. CDR3 protein: CASSLVSGTYNEQFF. Here the CDR3 DNA reads TGTGCCAGCAGCTTGGTCTCAGGGACCTACAATGAGCAGTTCTTC.

This chain links TRBV7-9 with TRBJ2-5, with no clear D. The J call may not be correct, given that the DNA end is closer to TRBJ2-7. Germline loops: CDR1 SEHNR, CDR2 FQNEAQ (reference sequence). The CDR3 is 15 amino acids. CDR3: CASSLVGQITYEQYF. The CDR3 DNA reads TGTGCCAGCAGCTTAGTCGGGCAGATAACCTACGAGCAGTACTTC.

This clone has a single count. The chain has TRBV6-1 and TRBJ2-2; D possibly matches TRBD1 or TRBD2 (6 bases each). The V gene lost 8 bases and the J gene lost 1 base, with 14 bases spanning the gap. CDR1 is MNHNS, CDR2 SASEGT, per germline. The length of the CDR3 is 15 residues. CDR3: CASPRGPGNTGELFF. In DNA, the CDR3 is TGTGCCAGCCCCCGGGGGCCGGGGAACACCGGGGAGCTGTTTTTT.

The V gene is TRBV18, the J gene TRBJ1-2; tentative D call: TRBD1 (6 bases). The CDR3 runs to 15 residues. The germline V gene encodes CDR1 KGHSH and CDR2 LQKENI. V lost 0 bases and J lost 2, with 10 bases in between. Here the CDR3 DNA reads TGTGCCAGCTCACCACCCTCGGGGGCGAACTATGGCTACACCTTC. It is translated as CASSPPSGANYGYTF.

The chain employs TRBV6-4 and TRBJ1-5, with 11 nucleotides matching TRBD1. The CDR3 loop spans 14 amino acids. CDR1 MRHNA and CDR2 SNTAGT come from the germline V gene. The V gene end was trimmed by 4 bases and the J gene end by 7 bases; junction bases not matched to a gene: 3. The CDR3 DNA sequence: TGTGCCAGCAGTGCCGGGACAGGGGGGCAGCCCCAGCATTTT. This translates into CASSAGTGGQPQHF.

CDR3 residues: CASSPGPGGNQPQHF. Written as DNA, the CDR3 is TGCGCCAGCAGCCCGGGACCGGGAGGCAATCAGCCCCAGCATTTT. V and J are TRBV5-1 and TRBJ1-5; TRBD1 might be the D (5 bases). V was pared by 4 bases and J by 2 bases, with 13 bases between. Germline CDR1 is SGHRS and CDR2 is YFSETQ. CDR3 length: 15 amino acids. The full variable domain, rest sourced from reference TRBV5-1 and TRBJ1-5, is KAGVTQTPRYLIKTRGQQVTLSCSPISGHRSVSWYQQTPGQGLQFLFEYFSETQRNKGNFPGRFSGRQFSNSRSEMNVSTLELGDSALYLCASSPGPGGNQPQHFGDGTRLSIL.

This rearrangement joins TRBV11-3 to TRBJ2-5, with TRBD2 matching over 7 bases. V gave up 5 bases and J gave up 3 bases; unmatched junction bases: 6. This CDR3 is built from 14 residues. Germline V CDR1 and CDR2: SGHNT, YENEEA. Here the CDR3 DNA reads TGTGCCAGCAGCAAAAACAGCGGGGAAGAGACCCAGTACTTC. This sequence encodes CASSKNSGEETQYF.

The chain combines TRBV7-9 with TRBJ2-3; 10 bases agree with TRBD2. This CDR3 is 16 amino acids long. Germline CDR1 and CDR2: SEHNR and FQNEAQ (reference sequence). Trimming at V came to 7 bases and at J to 4 bases, leaving 11 bases not matched to a gene. CDR3 protein: CASTPMGGLAADTQYF. CDR3 nucleotides: TGTGCCAGCACTCCTATGGGAGGACTAGCGGCAGATACGCAGTATTTT.

The chain uses TRBV2 and TRBJ2-3; 12 bases are shared with TRBD2. Germline V lookup: CDR1 SNHLY, CDR2 FYNNEI. V lost 6 bases and J lost 0; bases outside the gene matches: 4. The CDR3 runs 16 residues. The CDR3 nucleotides read TGTGCCAGCAGGATACTAGCGGGGGGCAGCACAGATACGCAGTATTTT. Translated, it gives CASRILAGGSTDTQYF.

The V gene is TRBV15, the J gene TRBJ1-2; TRBD1 matches at 7 bases. This CDR3 has 14 residues. The V gene end was trimmed by 0 bases and the J gene end by 8 bases; junction bases not matched to a gene: 6. CDR1 and CDR2 from the germline V gene are LNHNV and YYDKDF (reference sequence). CDR3: CATSRDTGEQGYTF. CDR3 DNA: TGTGCCACCAGCAGAGATACAGGGGAACAGGGCTACACCTTC.

The chain couples TRBV19 to TRBJ2-5; 8 nucleotides agree with TRBD2. The V and J ends lost 6 bases and 5 bases, in that order; junction bases with no gene match: 11. Germline CDR1 LNHDA, CDR2 SQIVND (reference sequence). The CDR3 runs 15 residues. Here the CDR3 DNA reads TGTGCCAGTAGCGGCTCGGGGGGGCCGAGTGAGACCCAGTACTTC. Translating gives CASSGSGGPSETQYF.

The rearrangement links TRBV9 to TRBJ1-3; D call uncertain. The CDR3 is 14 amino acids. V lost 0 bases and J lost 0, with 4 bases in between. The germline V gene encodes CDR1 SGDLS and CDR2 YYNGEE. CDR3 bases: TGTGCCAGCAGCGTAGAGTCCTCTGGAAACACCATATATTTT. Protein product: CASSVESSGNTIYF.

The chain combines TRBV9 with TRBJ1-1; D is ambiguous. Trimming took 0 bases from V and 7 from J, leaving 10 bases between them. The CDR3 sequence is 13 residues long. Germline CDR1 is SGDLS and CDR2 is YYNGEE. The chain's CDR3 is CASSVASRGEAFF. CDR3 sequence (DNA): TGTGCCAGCAGCGTAGCAAGCCGGGGTGAAGCTTTCTTT. The full variable domain, its missing parts supplied by reference TRBV9 and TRBJ1-1, is DSGVTQTPKHLITATGQRVTLRCSPRSGDLSVYWYQQSLDQGLQFLIQYYNGEERAKGNILERFSAQQFPDLHSELNLSSLELGDSALYFCASSVASRGEAFFGQGTRLTVV.

The chain couples TRBV5-1 to TRBJ2-3, with D perhaps being TRBD1 or TRBD2 (5 bases each). The V end was cut by 4 bases, the J end by 3 bases, with 9 bases between. CDR3 length: 13 residues. Germline CDR1 and CDR2: SGHRS and YFSETQ. The CDR3 is CASSRDDTDTQYF. The CDR3 DNA follows: TGCGCCAGCAGCCGGGACGATACAGATACGCAGTATTTT.

V is TRBV30 and J is TRBJ2-7; D not resolved. V was trimmed by 1 base and J by 2 bases, leaving 12 bases between them. Looked up from germline, CDR1 is GTSNPN and CDR2 is SVGIG (reference sequence). The CDR3 is 14 amino acids. The chain's CDR3 is CAWSAPPRTYEQYF. CDR3 nucleotides: TGTGCCTGGAGTGCCCCCCCGCGGACCTACGAGCAGTACTTC.

V and J are TRBV18 and TRBJ1-3; no clear D gene. V was shortened by 3 bases and J by 2 bases, with 14 bases between the two germline ends. The germline CDR1 and CDR2 sequences are KGHSH and LQKENI. This CDR3 is built from 16 residues. For the CDR3, the DNA is TGTGCCAGCTCACCGGGCCAGTTTGGGGCTGGAAACACCATATATTTT. Its translation: CASSPGQFGAGNTIYF.

This chain links TRBV18 with TRBJ2-5; D is unresolved. Trimming left V 1 base short and J 0 bases short, with 3 bases between. CDR3 size: 13 residues. Germline CDR1 KGHSH, CDR2 LQKENI. CDR3 in DNA: TGTGCCAGCTCACCACAGTACCAAGAGACCCAGTACTTC. It translates to CASSPQYQETQYF. The variable domain in full, with the rest retrieved from reference TRBV18 and TRBJ2-5, is NAGVMQNPRHLVRRRGQEARLRCSPMKGHSHVYWYRQLPEEGLKFMVYLQKENIIDESGMPKERFSAEFPKEGPSILRIQQVVRGDSAAYFCASSPQYQETQYFGPGTRLLVL.

Regarding this clone: At one end, the junction sequence differs from germline, possibly due to a read error. This sequence joins TRBV15 and TRBJ1-4; D call uncertain. Germline CDR1 LNHNV, CDR2 YYDKDF (reference sequence). The CDR3 totals 15 residues. DNA of the CDR3: TGTGCCACCAGCCGAGACAAGGGAACTAATGAAAAACTGTTTTTT. This translates into CATSRDKGTNEKLFF.

This chain uses TRBV20-1 with TRBJ2-1; D is unclear. The V gene's germline CDR1 is DFQATT and CDR2 SNEGSKA (reference sequence). This CDR3 is 11 amino acids long. The ends were cut back, 6 bases at V and 8 bases at J, with 11 bases in the middle. The CDR3 is CSAVDVDEQFF. CDR3 nucleotide sequence: TGCAGTGCCGTCGACGTCGATGAGCAGTTCTTC.

This clone was counted once. The chain carries TRBV5-1 and TRBJ2-2, with D perhaps being TRBD1 or TRBD2 (6 bases each). The germline CDR1 and CDR2 sequences are SGHRS and YFSETQ. V lost 7 bases to trimming and J lost 7 bases, with 14 bases between them. This CDR3 contains 13 residues. The CDR3 sequence: CASRQQGGGELFF. DNA of the CDR3: TGCGCCAGCCGCCAACAGGGAGGCGGGGAGCTGTTTTTT.

V and J are TRBV25-1 and TRBJ1-3, with D perhaps matching TRBD1 (6 bases). CDR1 and CDR2 from the germline V gene are MGHDK and SYGVNS. The CDR3 length is 17 residues. With 4 bases removed from V and 0 bases from J, the gap between germline ends came to 16 bases. The CDR3 sequence is CASSGYGGGGSGNTIYF. CDR3 in DNA: TGTGCCAGCAGTGGTTACGGGGGAGGGGGCTCTGGAAACACCATATATTTT.

The chain carries TRBV5-6 and TRBJ2-1; TRBD2 agrees at 14 bases. Germline V gives CDR1 SGHDT, CDR2 YYEEEE. CDR3 length: 18 residues. With 0 bases clipped from V and 6 bases from J, the junction kept 8 bases outside the gene matches. The chain's CDR3 is CASSLGVGTSGRPNEQFF. In DNA form, the CDR3 reads TGTGCCAGCAGCTTGGGGGTAGGGACTAGCGGGAGACCCAATGAGCAGTTCTTC. Full variable domain (outside the CDR3, taken from reference TRBV5-6 and TRBJ2-1): DAGVTQSPTHLIKTRGQQVTLRCSPKSGHDTVSWYQQALGQGPQFIFQYYEEEERQRGNFPDRFSGHQFPNYSSELNVNALLLGDSALYLCASSLGVGTSGRPNEQFFGPGTRLTVL.